A single sample is the source of the 17 T cell receptor beta chains below, sequenced in a study of radiation and T cells in renal cell carcinoma. Time point specified: blood 2 weeks post-SBRT. Treatment: 15 Gy SBRT to primary tumor, nephrectomy 4 weeks later. This table comes from immunoSEQ multiplex PCR, and its TCRdb copy is limited to in-frame clones, with some not included. The table has about 130,000 clones, around 81% seen once. The material was blood, obtained from a patient whose treatment included radiotherapy and nephrectomy. The receptors come from a man aged 50 to 59 with renal cell carcinoma.

For the CDR3, the DNA is TGCGCCAGCAGCCAAGATGAGGGGGTAGTGAACACTGAAGCTTTCTTT. This translates into CASSQDEGVVNTEAFF. The rearrangement uses TRBV4-1 and TRBJ1-1; D possibly corresponds to TRBD1 (6 bases). The V gene lost 0 bases and the J gene lost 0 bases, with 11 bases spanning the gap. Per germline, CDR1 MGHRA and CDR2 YSYEKL. CDR3 length: 16 amino acids.

The chain employs TRBV7-2 and TRBJ2-1; possibly TRBD1 or TRBD2 for D (6 bases each). The V end was cut by 5 bases, the J end by 7 bases, with 21 bases between. Germline CDR1 SGHTA, CDR2 FQGNSA. CDR3 length equals 16 residues. In DNA, the CDR3 is TGTGCCAGCAGCCCCGTAGGAGGGGGGCGTTGGAATGAGCAGTTCTTC. Translation: CASSPVGGGRWNEQFF. The full variable domain, rest sourced from reference TRBV7-2 and TRBJ2-1, is GAGVSQSPSNKVTEKGKDVELRCDPISGHTALYWYRQSLGQGLEFLIYFQGNSAPDKSGLPSDRFSAERTGGSVSTLTIQRTQQEDSAVYLCASSPVGGGRWNEQFFGPGTRLTVL.

The chain uses TRBV15 and TRBJ1-2; TRBD1 matches 8 bases. The germline gives CDR1 LNHNV, CDR2 YYDKDF (reference sequence). This CDR3 has 15 residues. After removal of 0 bases from V and 8 bases from J, the junction contained 8 bases not matched to a gene. In nucleotides, the CDR3 is TGTGCCACCAGCAGAGATCAGGACAGGGCCGCCGGCTACACCTTC. It translates to CATSRDQDRAAGYTF.

J is TRBJ2-5 and V is TRBV5-4; D is possibly TRBD1 (8 bases). CDR3 size: 14 residues. V was trimmed by 4 bases and J by 3 bases, leaving 13 bases between them. Germline CDR1 is SGHNT and CDR2 is YYREEE (reference sequence). For the CDR3, the DNA is TGTGCCAGCAGCCCCACAGGGGGGGAAGAGACCCAGTACTTC. It specifies CASSPTGGEETQYF.

The chain has TRBV2 and TRBJ2-7; D uncertain. Germline CDR1 reads SNHLY; CDR2 reads FYNNEI. This CDR3 is 14 amino acids long. V was cut by 2 bases and J by 7 bases, with 15 bases left in between. DNA of the CDR3: TGTGCCAGCAGTGAATCGCACACCCTCCTGGAGCAGTACTTC. Amino acid sequence: CASSESHTLLEQYF.

This clone was counted once. This chain links TRBV19 with TRBJ1-2, with D uncertain. From germline, CDR1 is LNHDA and CDR2 SQIVND (reference sequence). V dropped 1 base and J dropped 8 bases, with 11 bases sitting between them. This CDR3 comprises 13 residues. The CDR3 region has the DNA TGTGCCAGTAGTATAGTTCGCTCTCCAGGCTACACCTTC. This encodes CASSIVRSPGYTF.

The rearrangement uses TRBV2 and TRBJ1-5; tentatively, D is TRBD1 (6 bases). Trimming took 7 bases from V and 1 from J, leaving 11 bases between them. Germline V lookup: CDR1 SNHLY, CDR2 FYNNEI. This CDR3 has 14 residues. CDR3 DNA: TGTGCCAGCAATAACAGGGAGAGCAATCAGCCCCAGCATTTT. It codes for CASNNRESNQPQHF.

J is TRBJ2-1 and V is TRBV9, with D perhaps matching TRBD2 (5 bases). The CDR3 runs 13 residues. CDR1 is SGDLS, CDR2 YYNGEE, per germline. Trimming shortened V by 5 bases and J by 5 bases, and 11 bases separated the two germline ends. In DNA form, the CDR3 reads TGTGCCAGCAGTTTCCGGGGTAACAATGAGCAGTTCTTC. Its translation is CASSFRGNNEQFF. Combining the CDR3 with reference TRBV9 and TRBJ2-1 gives the whole variable domain DSGVTQTPKHLITATGQRVTLRCSPRSGDLSVYWYQQSLDQGLQFLIQYYNGEERAKGNILERFSAQQFPDLHSELNLSSLELGDSALYFCASSFRGNNEQFFGPGTRLTVL.

As DNA, the CDR3 is TGTGCCAGCAGAACGACTAGCGCGCGCGAGCAGTACTTC. This codes for CASRTTSAREQYF. The V gene is TRBV27, the J gene TRBJ2-7, with 8 nucleotides matching TRBD2. This CDR3 contains 13 residues. Trimming took 6 bases from V and 6 from J; bases not matched to a gene: 7. CDR1 is MNHEY and CDR2 is SMNVEV in the germline V gene (reference sequence).

This chain joins TRBV1 and TRBJ2-5; the DNA was not used to check the table's D call, TRBD2. TRBV1 is assigned pseudogene status. This CDR3 is 15 amino acids long. For the CDR3, the DNA is TGCACCAGCAGGCCTCGACTAGCGTGGAAAGAGACCCAGTACTTC. It is translated as CTSRPRLAWKETQYF.

This clone was counted only a few times. The chain combines TRBV2 with TRBJ2-1; possible D gene TRBD2, 6 bases. Germline-derived CDR1 and CDR2 are SNHLY and FYNNEI. The V end was cut by 6 bases, the J end by 6 bases, with 21 bases between. The CDR3 has 16 residues. Here the CDR3 reads CASSNTGGVLGNEQFF. CDR3 DNA: TGTGCCAGCAGCAACACCGGAGGGGTCCTAGGCAATGAGCAGTTCTTC.

The gene calls are TRBV7-3 and TRBJ1-1; D gene ambiguous. The germline V gene encodes CDR1 SGHTA and CDR2 FQGTGA. V lost 0 bases and J lost 1, with 9 bases in between. The CDR3 loop spans 15 amino acids. CDR3 sequence (DNA): TGTGCCAGCAGCTTAACTGGGGTTGGGAACACTGAAGCTTTCTTT. It encodes CASSLTGVGNTEAFF.

This clone showed up just once. The chain joins TRBV5-1 to TRBJ1-2, with D uncertain. Germline V lookup: CDR1 SGHRS, CDR2 YFSETQ. The CDR3 has 14 amino acids. V was shortened by 0 bases and J by 1 base, with 7 bases between the two germline ends. The CDR3 region is CASSLGQLNYGYTF. The CDR3 DNA sequence: TGCGCCAGCAGCTTGGGTCAGCTTAACTATGGCTACACCTTC.

V gene TRBV5-1 combines with J gene TRBJ2-3, with TRBD1 as a possible D gene (6 bases). V dropped 5 bases and J dropped 6 bases, with 16 bases sitting between them. Germline V lookup: CDR1 SGHRS, CDR2 YFSETQ. The CDR3 contains 14 residues. CDR3: CASSAGAPGDTQYF. CDR3 coding DNA: TGCGCCAGCAGTGCAGGGGCGCCCGGGGATACGCAGTATTTT.

The V and J genes are TRBV10-2 and TRBJ2-1; D is undetermined. CDR1 and CDR2 (germline): WSHSY, SAAADI. The CDR3 spans 16 residues. V was trimmed by 4 bases and J by 9 bases, leaving 22 bases between them. CDR3: CASSGRLSAPPFEQFF. In DNA, the CDR3 is TGCGCCAGCAGTGGCAGACTCTCCGCCCCGCCCTTTGAGCAGTTCTTC.

The V and J genes are TRBV2 and TRBJ1-2, with a possible D match to TRBD1 (5 bases). Looked up from germline, CDR1 is SNHLY and CDR2 is FYNNEI. Trimming left V 2 bases short and J 7 bases short, with 11 bases between. This CDR3 contains 13 residues. CDR3 in amino acids: CASSEQGMGGYTF. CDR3 in DNA: TGTGCCAGCAGTGAACAGGGTATGGGTGGCTACACCTTC.

This rearrangement joins TRBV7-2 to TRBJ2-7; 9 nucleotides agree with TRBD2. The germline V gene has CDR1 SGHTA and CDR2 FQGNSA. The CDR3 has 18 amino acids. Trimming at V came to 1 base and at J to 0 bases, leaving 10 bases not matched to a gene. CDR3 bases: TGTGCCAGCAGCTTAGGAGCGGGGGGTACGGGGAGCTCCTACGAGCAGTACTTC. The encoded protein is CASSLGAGGTGSSYEQYF.